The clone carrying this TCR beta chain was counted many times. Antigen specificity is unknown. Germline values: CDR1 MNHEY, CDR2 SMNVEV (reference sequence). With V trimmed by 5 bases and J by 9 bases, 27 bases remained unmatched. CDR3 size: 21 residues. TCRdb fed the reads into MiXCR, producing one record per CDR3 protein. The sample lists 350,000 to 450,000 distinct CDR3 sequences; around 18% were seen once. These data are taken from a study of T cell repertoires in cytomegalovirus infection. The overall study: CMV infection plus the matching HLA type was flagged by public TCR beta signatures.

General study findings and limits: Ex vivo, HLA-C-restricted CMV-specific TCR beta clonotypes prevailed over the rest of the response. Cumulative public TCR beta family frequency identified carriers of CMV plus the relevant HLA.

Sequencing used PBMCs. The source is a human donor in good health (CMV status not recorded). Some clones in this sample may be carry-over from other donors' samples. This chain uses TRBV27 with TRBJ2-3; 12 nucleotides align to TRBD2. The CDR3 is CASSPRRWTETSGRPSDTQYF. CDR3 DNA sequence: TGTGCCAGCAGTCCCCGCCGATGGACAGAAACTAGCGGGAGGCCCAGCGACACGCAGTATTTT.